What follows describes a single T cell receptor beta chain. Its antigen is currently unknown. 13 Jbeta primers and 60 Vbeta primers were used for the PCR. Using immunoSEQ multiplex PCR, the repertoire was profiled, and TCRdb retains in-frame clones only, with some absent. The sample has about 200,000 clones; the top ten hold almost 6.5%. The data were obtained in a study of cytomegalovirus exposure and HLA in healthy donors. About the study: About 82 million unique TCRs from HLA-typed donors were held in an early release of data. General observations from the study: CMV serostatus stood as the only immune exposure information on hand. Overall, approximately 150 TCR beta chains were annotated as cytomegalovirus-associated. An analysis that was carried out later associated 16,000 or so TCR beta sequences with HLA alleles at 0.05 false discovery rate.

Germline CDR1 reads SGHTS; CDR2 reads YDEGEE. The V gene end was trimmed by 2 bases and the J gene end by 5 bases; junction bases not matched to a gene: 8. This CDR3 contains 16 residues. V and J are TRBV5-8 and TRBJ1-5, with 9 bases fitting TRBD1. This receptor was taken from a young man in good health and CMV-seronegative. The sequenced material came from PBMCs. The CDR3 sequence: CASSLQGAARDQPQHF. The CDR3 DNA reads as TGTGCCAGCAGCTTACAGGGGGCAGCAAGAGATCAGCCCCAGCATTTT.